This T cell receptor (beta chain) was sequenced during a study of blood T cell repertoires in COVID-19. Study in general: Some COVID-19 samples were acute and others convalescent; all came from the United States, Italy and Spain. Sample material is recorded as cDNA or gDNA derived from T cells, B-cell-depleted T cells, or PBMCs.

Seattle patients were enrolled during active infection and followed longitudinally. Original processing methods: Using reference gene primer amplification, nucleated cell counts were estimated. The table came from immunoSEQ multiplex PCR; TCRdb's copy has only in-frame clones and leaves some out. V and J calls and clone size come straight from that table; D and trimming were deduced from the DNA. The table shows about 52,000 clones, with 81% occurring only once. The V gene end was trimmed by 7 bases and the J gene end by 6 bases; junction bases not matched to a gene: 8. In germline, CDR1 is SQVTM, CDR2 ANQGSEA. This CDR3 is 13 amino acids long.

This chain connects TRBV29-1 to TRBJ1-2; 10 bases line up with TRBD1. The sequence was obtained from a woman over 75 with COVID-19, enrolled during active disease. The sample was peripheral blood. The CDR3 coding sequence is TGCAGCGCCGACCCGGACAGGGGGAATGGCTACACCTTC. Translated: CSADPDRGNGYTF.